This TCR beta chain was captured in a study of spatial heterogeneity in lung cancer. Noted time point: blood at routine non-recurrence follow-up after resection. TCRdb re-analysed the 5' RACE reads in MiXCR, keeping a single row per CDR3 protein. The data hold some 43,000 distinct CDR3 sequences, with 10% observed a single time. V dropped 2 bases and J dropped 3 bases, with 11 bases sitting between them. Germline loops: CDR1 MNHEY, CDR2 SMNVEV (reference sequence). The CDR3 runs 14 residues. There are many counts of this clonotype. The gene calls are TRBV27 and TRBJ2-7; a possible D gene is TRBD2 (6 bases). The receptor's source is a female donor with early-stage non-small cell lung cancer. The specimen comprised PBMCs, sampled at follow-up. The CDR3 is CASSLRWGGYEQYF. DNA for the CDR3: TGTGCCAGCAGTTTAAGATGGGGAGGCTACGAGCAGTACTTC.